The rows below give T cell receptor beta chains drawn from one sample of a study of blood T cell repertoires in COVID-19. TCRdb's table, derived via immunoSEQ multiplex PCR, lists solely in-frame clones and lacks some. The sample includes roughly 380,000 clones, 87% of them seen just once. Sequenced input: PBMCs or T cells enriched from blood (not recorded which). The source is a woman in her twenties or thirties who had recovered from COVID-19. Each CDR3 is given with its conserved first and last residue. D genes are given only for firm matches. Clone size is not always given. Where it is, it says once, few, many or a class for expanded clones.

>TRBJ2-7|TRBV7-9|TRBD1|19|.
TGTGCCAGCAGCTTTGGGAGGACAGGGGGCAGCCTGAACTCCTACGAGCAGTACTTC
CASSFGRTGGSLNSYEQYF
>TRBJ2-7|TRBV27|TRBD1|13|.
TGTGCCAGCAGGCGCCAGGGGGAAAACGAGCAGTACTTC
CASRRQGENEQYF
>TRBJ2-7|TRBV3-1/TRBV3-2|.|14|once
TGTGCCAGCAGCCAAGCGGGACAAGCTTACGAGCAGTACTTC
CASSQAGQAYEQYF
>TRBJ2-7|TRBV28|TRBD1|15|.
TGTGCCAGCAGTTCTCGGGACAGGGATAGTTACGAGCAGTACTTC
CASSSRDRDSYEQYF
>TRBJ1-2|TRBV2|TRBD1|14|.
TGTGCCAGCAGCCTTCTGGACAGGGTGGGTGGCTACACCTTC
CASSLLDRVGGYTF
>TRBJ2-7|TRBV6-6|.|17|.
TGTGCCAGCAGTCCCCTTCGAGGGGGGGGTTTGACCTACGAGCAGTACTTC
CASSPLRGGGLTYEQYF
>TRBJ2-1|TRBV7-8|TRBD1|15|.
TGTGCCAGCACCGGGGACAGGGAGTTGGACAATGAGCAGTTCTTC
CASTGDRELDNEQFF
>TRBJ1-2|TRBV5-1|.|16|once
TGCGCCAGCAGCTTGCCCCACACGCGGAGACCGTATGGCTACACCTTC
CASSLPHTRRPYGYTF
>TRBJ1-1|TRBV2|.|14|.
.
CASILDRLNTEAFF
>TRBJ2-1|TRBV9|.|18|.
TGTGCCAGCAGCGTAGCTCGGGACGGGGGGCCCGCCTACAATGAGCAGTTCTTC
CASSVARDGGPAYNEQFF
>TRBJ2-5|TRBV18|.|15|.
TGTGCCAGCTCACCAAGTGTCGGGGGTGGGGAGACCCAGTACTTC
CASSPSVGGGETQYF
>TRBJ2-1|TRBV29-1|.|13|.
TGCAGCGTTGAACCCGGGATTGGCAATGAGCAGTTCTTC
CSVEPGIGNEQFF
>TRBJ1-6|TRBV2|.|19|.
TGTGCCAGCAGTGAAGACAGTCAGTCCCTTACGTATGATAATTCACCCCTCCACTTT
CASSEDSQSLTYDNSPLHF
>TRBJ2-1|TRBV20-1|TRBD2|14|once
TGCAGTGCTAGTTTGTGGGGAGGGTACAATGAGCAGTTCTTC
CSASLWGGYNEQFF
>TRBJ2-7|TRBV28|TRBD2|14|.
TGTGCCAGCAGTCGCTTTAGCGGGCTCTACGAGCAGTACTTC
CASSRFSGLYEQYF
>TRBJ1-5|TRBV24-1|TRBD1|17|.
TGTGCCACCAGTGAAGCCGGGACAGGACCTAGCAATCAGCCCCAGCATTTT
CATSEAGTGPSNQPQHF
>TRBJ2-5|TRBV23-1|.|13|.
TGCGCCAGCAGTCAATTTCCTAAGGAGACCCAGTACTTC
CASSQFPKETQYF
>TRBJ1-2|TRBV28|.|11|.
TGTGCCAGCAGTTTAAGAGGAGGCTACACCTTC
CASSLRGGYTF
>TRBJ2-3|TRBV19|.|16|.
TGTGCCAGTAGTATGTCCCGAGGGATTAGCACAGATACGCAGTATTTT
CASSMSRGISTDTQYF
>TRBJ2-3|TRBV7-2|TRBD1|16|.
TGTGCCAGCAGCTTTTCCACAGGGGCTAGCACAGATACGCAGTATTTT
CASSFSTGASTDTQYF
>TRBJ2-5|TRBV7-9|TRBD1|15|.
TGTGCCAGCAGCACCAGGGACAGGGAATACGAGACCCAGTACTTC
CASSTRDREYETQYF
>TRBJ2-5|TRBV5-1|TRBD1|15|.
TGCGCCAGCAGCGGGGGGACAGGGGTTCAAGAGACCCAGTACTTC
CASSGGTGVQETQYF
>TRBJ1-2|TRBV6-5|.|15|.
TGTGCCACCCTAACCGTCGCGGGAACGAACTATGGCTACACCTTC
CATLTVAGTNYGYTF
>TRBJ2-7|TRBV10-3|TRBD2|14|.
TGTGCCATCAGTGATACGCGGGAGAGCAACGAGCAGTACTTC
CAISDTRESNEQYF
>TRBJ1-2|TRBV2|TRBD1|16|.
TGTGCCAGCAGTCCTAGACAGGGGAACCCTAACTATGGCTACACCTTC
CASSPRQGNPNYGYTF
>TRBJ1-2|TRBV28|.|14|few
TGTGCCAGCAGTTTATGGGCAGGCGGGGGAGGCTACACCTTC
CASSLWAGGGGYTF
>TRBJ1-1|TRBV30|.|14|once
TGTGCCTGGAGTGTAATTCGGGTGAACACTGAAGCTTTCTTT
CAWSVIRVNTEAFF
>TRBJ1-2|TRBV19|TRBD1|13|.
TGTGCCAGTAGCCACAGGGGAAACTATGGCTACACCTTC
CASSHRGNYGYTF
>TRBJ2-7|TRBV11-1|TRBD2|14|.
TGTGCCAGCAGCGGGGGACTAGAGCCCTACGAGCAGTACTTC
CASSGGLEPYEQYF
>TRBJ2-7|TRBV19|.|14|.
TGTGCCAGTAGTCCCCTCGGGGAGCGCTACGAGCAGTACTTC
CASSPLGERYEQYF
>TRBJ2-7|TRBV9|TRBD2|15|.
TGTGCCAGCAGCCCGGGGACTAGCGGGGGCTACGAGCAGTACTTC
CASSPGTSGGYEQYF
>TRBJ2-7|TRBV5-1|TRBD1|14|.
TGCGCCAGCAGCATAGGACAGGGGCTCTACGAGCAGTACTTC
CASSIGQGLYEQYF
>TRBJ1-6|TRBV11-2|TRBD1|14|.
TGTGCCAGCAGCTTAGACAGGGGGCAATCACCCCTCCACTTT
CASSLDRGQSPLHF
>TRBJ2-2|TRBV18|.|16|.
TGTGCCAGCTCACCACCGTCCAAGACTAACACCGGGGAGCTGTTTTTT
CASSPPSKTNTGELFF
>TRBJ2-1|TRBV29-1|.|14|.
TGCAGCGTTGAAGGACAGCCCTCCTACAATGAGCAGTTCTTC
CSVEGQPSYNEQFF
>TRBJ2-1|TRBV11-2|TRBD1|15|.
TGTGCCAGCAGCTTAATGGACACAGGGGGAAATGAGCAGTTCTTC
CASSLMDTGGNEQFF
>TRBJ1-1|TRBV5-1|.|13|.
TGCGCCAGCAGCTTGGAGCTGAACACTGAAGCTTTCTTT
CASSLELNTEAFF
>TRBJ2-1|TRBV5-1|TRBD1|16|.
TGCGCCAGCAGAAAGAACACAGGGGGCTCCTACAATGAGCAGTTCTTC
CASRKNTGGSYNEQFF
>TRBJ2-5|TRBV23-1|.|14|.
TGCGCCAGCAGTCATACGGACAGCCAAGAGACCCAGTACTTC
CASSHTDSQETQYF
>TRBJ1-2|TRBV30|.|13|once
TGTGCCTGGGCTACCGGGAGAAACTATGGCTACACCTTC
CAWATGRNYGYTF
>TRBJ1-1|TRBV5-1|.|15|.
TGCGCCAGCAGCTTGGCGACAGGATTGAACACTGAAGCTTTCTTT
CASSLATGLNTEAFF
>TRBJ2-3|TRBV24-1|.|17|once
TGTGCCACCAGTGACCCTGGGGGGACTTCTAGCACAGATACGCAGTATTTT
CATSDPGGTSSTDTQYF
>TRBJ1-1|TRBV7-9|TRBD1|16|.
TGTGCCAGCAGCACTACCATGGACAGGGAAGCGACTGAAGCTTTCTTT
CASSTTMDREATEAFF
>TRBJ1-3|TRBV4-1|.|16|.
TGCGCCAGCAGCCAAGTCCACGGTGCCCCTGGAAACACCATATATTTT
CASSQVHGAPGNTIYF
>TRBJ1-5|TRBV6-5|.|14|.
TGTGCCAGCAGTTCCCAGGGAGGGCATCAGCCCCAGCATTTT
CASSSQGGHQPQHF
>TRBJ1-1|TRBV11-2|TRBD1|14|once
TGTGCCAGCAGCGGACAGGGTAAGGGGCCTGAAGCTTTCTTT
CASSGQGKGPEAFF
>TRBJ1-2|TRBV10-2|TRBD1|16|few
TGCGCCAGCAGTGAGACCCAAGGACAGGGGGCTAATGGCTACACCTTC
CASSETQGQGANGYTF